This record covers a single T cell receptor (beta chain). The PCR had 60 Vbeta and 13 Jbeta primers. The assay was immunoSEQ multiplex PCR, and TCRdb's table has in-frame clones only and misses some. The table records approximately 130,000 clones, over 75% of them present only once. The CDR3 extends over 13 amino acids. CDR1 is SGHRS, CDR2 YFSETQ, per germline. After removal of 1 base from V and 8 bases from J, the junction contained 2 bases not matched to a gene. The data are from a study of cytomegalovirus exposure and HLA in healthy donors. Sequenced input: PBMCs. The TCR sequence derives from a woman aged 18-29 years in good health and CMV-seronegative. This chain links TRBV5-1 with TRBJ1-4, with 7 bases matching TRBD1. This CDR3 reads CASSLQGDEKLFF. The CDR3, as DNA: TGCGCCAGCAGCTTGCAGGGGGACGAAAAACTGTTTTTT.